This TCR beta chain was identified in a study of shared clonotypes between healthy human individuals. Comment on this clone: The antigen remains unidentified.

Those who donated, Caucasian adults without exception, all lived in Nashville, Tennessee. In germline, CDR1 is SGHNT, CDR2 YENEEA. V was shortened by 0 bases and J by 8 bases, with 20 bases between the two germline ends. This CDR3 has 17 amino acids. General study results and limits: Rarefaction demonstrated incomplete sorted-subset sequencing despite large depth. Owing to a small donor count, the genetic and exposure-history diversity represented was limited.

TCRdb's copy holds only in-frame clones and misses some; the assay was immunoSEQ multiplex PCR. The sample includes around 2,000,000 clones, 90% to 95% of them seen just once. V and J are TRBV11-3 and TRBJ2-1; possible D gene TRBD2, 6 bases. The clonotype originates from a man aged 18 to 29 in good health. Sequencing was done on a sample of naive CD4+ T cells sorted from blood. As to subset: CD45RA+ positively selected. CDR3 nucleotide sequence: TGTGCCAGCAGCTTAGATCCTTCCAGCGGGTATGGCGATGAGCAGTTCTTC. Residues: CASSLDPSSGYGDEQFF.